This T cell receptor beta chain was identified in a study of OX40 agonist ivuxolimab in advanced cancers. Whole-study findings and limits: CD8+ T cells were the subset that, on average, had more expanded clones than CD4+. The antigen specificity of the peripheral T cells (those that were expanded) was not determined.

This CDR3 contains 15 residues. The ends were cut back, 3 bases at V and 2 bases at J, with 12 bases in the middle. Per germline, CDR1 KGHSH and CDR2 LQKENI. Sequenced by immunoSEQ multiplex PCR; TCRdb stores in-frame clones only, minus some. Seen here are tens of thousands of clones, 80% to 85% observed once, and the top ten hold roughly 3.9%. On this clone: What it binds is unknown.

Sequencing used CD4+ or CD8+ T cells sorted from blood, obtained in a trial of the OX40 agonist ivuxolimab. The source is an adult with an advanced solid tumor such as melanoma, head and neck, liver or kidney cancer. This chain joins TRBV18 and TRBJ2-3; D uncertain. The CDR3 protein is CASSPGNRNTDTQYF. DNA for the CDR3: TGTGCCAGCTCACCGGGCAACAGAAACACAGATACGCAGTATTTT.